This T cell receptor (beta chain) was captured by sequencing in a study of OX40 agonist ivuxolimab in advanced cancers. Note on this clone: What it recognizes is unknown.

Using immunoSEQ multiplex PCR, the repertoire was profiled, and TCRdb retains in-frame clones only, with some absent. Altogether around 80,000 clones are present, approximately 89% being singletons, with the ten largest covering over 0.15%. Study-level findings and limits: Compared with others, partial responders at 0.1-3.0 mg/kg displayed clonal expansion among the lowest.

Trimming removed 4 bases from V and 6 bases from J; junction bases left unmatched: 8. Germline V gives CDR1 MNHEY, CDR2 SMNVEV (reference sequence). There are 15 residues in the CDR3. Sequences were derived from CD4+ or CD8+ T cells sorted from blood, sampled in a trial of the OX40 agonist ivuxolimab. This chain links TRBV27 with TRBJ2-1; 8 nucleotides agree with TRBD2. The sequence was collected from an adult with an advanced solid tumor such as melanoma, head and neck, liver or kidney cancer. For the CDR3, the DNA is TGTGCCAGCAGTTACCTTAGCGGGGCCGTCAATGAGCAGTTCTTC. Residues: CASSYLSGAVNEQFF.